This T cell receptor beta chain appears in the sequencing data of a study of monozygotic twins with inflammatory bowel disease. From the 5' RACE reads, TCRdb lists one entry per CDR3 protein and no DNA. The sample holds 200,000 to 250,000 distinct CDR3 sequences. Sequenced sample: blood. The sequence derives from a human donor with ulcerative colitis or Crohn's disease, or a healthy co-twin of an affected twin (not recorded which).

The CDR3 sequence: CASSYSDRGVSPLHF. The gene calls are TRBV6-5 and TRBJ1-6; TCRdb names TRBD1, which stays unverified in the absence of DNA. CDR3 length: 15 residues. Germline V gene sequence: CDR1 MNHEY, CDR2 SVGAGI.